The next 28 T cell receptor beta chains were all read from a single sample in a study of T cell responses to AZD1222 COVID-19 vaccine. The table came from immunoSEQ multiplex PCR; TCRdb's copy has only in-frame clones and leaves some out. Seen here are over 150,000 clones, approximately 90% observed once, and the top ten hold 2.6%. Here the sequenced sample was peripheral blood, taken on day 0 of AZD1222 vaccination. These receptors were collected from an adult in good health.

This clone has just one count. The gene calls are TRBV5-1 and TRBJ1-2; weak D call: TRBD1 (6 bases). V gave up 1 base and J gave up 1 base, with 11 bases separating them. The CDR3 is made up of 15 amino acids. The V gene's germline CDR1 is SGHRS and CDR2 YFSETQ. The CDR3 here is CASSLLTGLNYGYTF. CDR3 bases: TGCGCCAGCAGCTTGCTGACAGGTCTTAACTATGGCTACACCTTC.

The V and J genes are TRBV7-2 and TRBJ2-1, with D uncertain. Germline loops: CDR1 SGHTA, CDR2 FQGNSA. The CDR3 length is 11 residues. The V end was cut by 5 bases, the J end by 14 bases, with 13 bases between. The CDR3 sequence is CASSQSRQKFF. The CDR3 nucleotides are TGTGCCAGCAGCCAATCGCGCCAGAAGTTCTTC.

V and J are TRBV9 and TRBJ1-4; D not resolved. V was trimmed by 2 bases and J by 8 bases, leaving 10 bases between them. CDR1 and CDR2 (germline): SGDLS, YYNGEE. The CDR3 loop spans 13 amino acids. The CDR3 coding sequence is TGTGCCAGCAGCGTTAGTCCCTACGAAAAACTGTTTTTT. The encoded protein is CASSVSPYEKLFF.

DNA of the CDR3: TGTGCCAGCAGCTTGCGGAACAGGAGGGGTTACACTGAAGCTTTCTTT. This translates into CASSLRNRRGYTEAFF. The V gene is TRBV5-8, the J gene TRBJ1-1; possibly TRBD1 for D (5 bases). The length of the CDR3 is 16 residues. V was pared by 1 base and J by 3 bases, with 16 bases between. CDR1 and CDR2 (germline): SGHTS, YDEGEE.

V is TRBV5-1 and J is TRBJ2-1; TRBD1 aligns across 11 bases. Germline trimming cut 2 bases from V and 4 bases from J; bases unmatched to any gene: 2. CDR1 SGHRS and CDR2 YFSETQ come from the germline V gene. The CDR3 runs to 15 residues. CDR3 sequence (DNA): TGCGCCAGCAGCTTAGGACAGGGGGCATACAATGAGCAGTTCTTC. It specifies CASSLGQGAYNEQFF.

The chain has TRBV19 and TRBJ2-2, with D maybe TRBD1 (5 bases). The CDR3 contains 16 residues. The germline V gene has CDR1 LNHDA and CDR2 SQIVND (reference sequence). Trimming removed 2 bases at V and 2 bases at J, with 12 bases between. The CDR3, as DNA: TGTGCCAGTAGTATAAATAGGGGATTAAACACCGGGGAGCTGTTTTTT. Protein sequence: CASSINRGLNTGELFF. Drawing the rest from reference TRBV19 and TRBJ2-2, the complete variable domain is DGGITQSPKYLFRKEGQNVTLSCEQNLNHDAMYWYRQDPGQGLRLIYYSQIVNDFQKGDIAEGYSVSREKKESFPLTVTSAQKNPTAFYLCASSINRGLNTGELFFGEGSRLTVL.

This clone was counted a few times. V gene TRBV4-1 combines with J gene TRBJ1-1, with D uncertain. Germline values: CDR1 MGHRA, CDR2 YSYEKL. Trimming stripped 4 bases from V and 4 bases from J, with 10 bases between. The CDR3 is 13 amino acids. In DNA form, the CDR3 reads TGCGCCAGCAGCCCGATCGACCGCACTGAAGCTTTCTTT. Amino acids: CASSPIDRTEAFF.

This chain joins TRBV3-1 (or the pseudogene TRBV3-2) and TRBJ1-3; D is possibly TRBD1 (5 bases). Trimming cost V 5 bases and J 2 bases, with 10 bases left between them. CDR1 LGHDT and CDR2 YNNKEL come from the germline V gene (reference sequence). The CDR3 has 14 amino acids. This CDR3 reads CASSFRQPGNTIYF. The CDR3 DNA is TGTGCCAGCAGCTTCCGACAGCCTGGAAACACCATATATTTT.

The chain has TRBV28 and TRBJ2-2, with D hard to call. CDR3 length equals 12 residues. V lost 3 bases and J lost 6, with 5 bases in between. Germline V CDR1 and CDR2: MDHEN, SYDVKM. The CDR3: CASSFEAGELFF. The CDR3 region has the DNA TGTGCCAGCAGTTTCGAGGCCGGGGAGCTGTTTTTT.

This clone occurred once. The genes are TRBV6-1 and TRBJ1-1, with D perhaps matching TRBD1 (5 bases). Germline values: CDR1 MNHNS, CDR2 SASEGT. CDR3 size: 15 residues. The V end lost 3 bases, the J end lost 1 base, and 12 bases lay between the germline ends. CDR3 residues: CASSEGGLANTEAFF. DNA of the CDR3: TGTGCCAGCAGTGAGGGGGGACTGGCGAACACTGAAGCTTTCTTT.

V and J are TRBV5-8 and TRBJ1-2; 9 bases map to TRBD1. The CDR3 consists of 12 residues. V was pared by 5 bases and J by 8 bases, with 4 bases of the junction left unmatched. Germline V gives CDR1 SGHTS, CDR2 YDEGEE. For the CDR3, the DNA is TGTGCCAGCAGAGGGACAGGGTACGGCTACACCTTC. Its translation is CASRGTGYGYTF.

This chain links TRBV4-1 with TRBJ1-1, with D uncertain. The CDR3 sequence is 14 residues long. CDR1 is MGHRA and CDR2 is YSYEKL in the germline V gene. The V end lost 1 base, the J end lost 5 bases, and 11 bases lay between the germline ends. The DNA for the CDR3 is TGCGCCAGCAGCCAAGGGCACCCGAGAACTGAAGCTTTCTTT. It translates to CASSQGHPRTEAFF.

The rearrangement joins TRBV4-1 to TRBJ1-4; 7 bases are shared with TRBD1. CDR3 length: 17 amino acids. With 0 bases clipped from V and 5 bases from J, the junction kept 9 bases outside the gene matches. Germline CDR1 and CDR2: MGHRA and YSYEKL. In nucleotides, the CDR3 is TGCGCCAGCAGCCAAGATGACAGGGAGGGCTTGAATGAAAAACTGTTTTTT. It translates to CASSQDDREGLNEKLFF.

The rearrangement uses TRBV6-5 and TRBJ2-7; D possibly corresponds to TRBD1 (6 bases). Germline loops: CDR1 MNHEY, CDR2 SVGAGI. V shed 4 bases and J shed 0 bases, with 10 bases lying between them. This CDR3 region has 14 residues. The CDR3 spells CASSSWDNSYEQYF. DNA for the CDR3: TGTGCCAGCAGTTCCTGGGACAACTCCTACGAGCAGTACTTC.

This chain links TRBV10-1 with TRBJ2-3; tentatively, D is TRBD2 (5 bases). The CDR3 sequence is 15 residues long. Germline V lookup: CDR1 WNHNN, CDR2 SYGVQD (reference sequence). Trimming took 6 bases from V and 0 from J, leaving 13 bases between them. This CDR3 is CASSYRGSSTDTQYF. CDR3 in DNA: TGCGCCAGCAGCTACCGGGGTAGTAGCACAGATACGCAGTATTTT.

This chain connects TRBV5-1 to TRBJ2-7; D not certain. This CDR3 is 12 amino acids long. Germline V gene sequence: CDR1 SGHRS, CDR2 YFSETQ. Deletions cut 2 bases from V and 6 bases from J, with 9 bases between. The CDR3 loop is CASSLASSEQYF. CDR3 DNA sequence: TGCGCCAGCAGCTTAGCGAGCTCCGAGCAGTACTTC.

The rearrangement links TRBV6-5 to TRBJ1-2, with 9 bases identical to TRBD1. The J segment lost 5 bases and the V segment lost 6 bases, leaving 7 bases of the junction unmatched. This CDR3 is built from 14 residues. Germline assignment: CDR1 MNHEY and CDR2 SVGAGI. In DNA form, the CDR3 reads TGTGCCAGCAGATTGACAGGGGGAAGATATGGCTACACCTTC. This encodes CASRLTGGRYGYTF.

This clone occurred once. Other nucleotide sequences from this sample produce the same CDR3. V usage is TRBV7-2 and J usage is TRBJ2-1, with D unresolved. Germline-derived CDR1 and CDR2 are SGHTA and FQGNSA. The CDR3 length is 15 residues. Trimming shortened V by 5 bases and J by 0 bases, and 11 bases separated the two germline ends. The CDR3 protein is CASSLVWSSYNEQFF. The CDR3 nucleotides read TGTGCCAGCAGCCTCGTCTGGAGCTCCTACAATGAGCAGTTCTTC.

The J gene is TRBJ2-3, the V gene TRBV14; TRBD2 might be the D (6 bases). This CDR3 has 15 amino acids. Per the germline V gene, CDR1 is SGHDN and CDR2 is FVKESK. V lost 0 bases and J lost 2, with 9 bases in between. CDR3 DNA: TGTGCCAGCAGCCAAGAGGGACTTGTCACAGATACGCAGTATTTT. Translation: CASSQEGLVTDTQYF.

The rearrangement joins TRBV6-5 to TRBJ1-1; 7 bases are a match to TRBD1. Germline values: CDR1 MNHEY, CDR2 SVGAGI. V was pared by 0 bases and J by 7 bases, with 8 bases of the junction left unmatched. This CDR3 is 15 amino acids long. CDR3 in DNA: TGTGCCAGCAGTTACTCGGGCAGGGGGAGTTTTGAAGCTTTCTTT. It is translated as CASSYSGRGSFEAFF.

This chain joins TRBV5-1 and TRBJ2-5; 10 nucleotides align to TRBD1. This CDR3 comprises 15 residues. Germline V gene lookup returns CDR1 SGHRS and CDR2 YFSETQ. V trimming: 4 bases; J trimming: 1 base; junction bases outside the gene matches: 4. CDR3 sequence: CASSVGTGAQETQYF. DNA of the CDR3: TGCGCCAGCAGCGTCGGGACAGGGGCCCAAGAGACCCAGTACTTC.

The gene calls are TRBV12-3 or TRBV12-4 and TRBJ2-5; TRBD1 is a possible D gene (5 bases). The ends were cut back, 6 bases at V and 1 base at J, with 9 bases in the middle. This CDR3 has 13 residues. CDR3 amino acids: CASRRQIQETQYF. CDR3 DNA: TGTGCCAGCAGGAGACAGATCCAAGAGACCCAGTACTTC.

This chain joins TRBV12-3 or TRBV12-4 and TRBJ2-7; D gene uncertain. This CDR3 is 13 amino acids long. The V end was cut by 2 bases, the J end by 8 bases, with 13 bases between. CDR3 residues: CASSLTMFTQQYF. DNA of the CDR3: TGTGCCAGCAGTTTAACGATGTTTACGCAGCAGTACTTC.

The chain combines TRBV4-2 with TRBJ1-5; D might be TRBD1 (5 bases). The germline gives CDR1 LGHNA, CDR2 YNFKEQ. The CDR3 length is 16 residues. V dropped 1 base and J dropped 0 bases, with 10 bases sitting between them. CDR3 amino acids: CASSQAGANSNQPQHF. The CDR3, as DNA: TGTGCCAGCAGCCAAGCCGGGGCAAATAGCAATCAGCCCCAGCATTTT.

The chain employs TRBV6-5 and TRBJ1-2; tentative D call: TRBD1 (5 bases). CDR3 length equals 13 residues. Looked up from germline, CDR1 is MNHEY and CDR2 is SVGAGI. The ends were cut back, 4 bases at V and 8 bases at J, with 14 bases in the middle. CDR3 amino acids: CASSSDPDMGYTF. The CDR3 region has the DNA TGTGCCAGCAGTTCAGACCCGGACATGGGCTACACCTTC.

V and J are TRBV2 and TRBJ2-7; D unclear. This CDR3 is built from 13 residues. Trimming took 7 bases from V and 0 from J, leaving 10 bases between them. Germline CDR1 and CDR2: SNHLY and FYNNEI. CDR3 sequence (DNA): TGTGCCAGCATCGGCGGCGGCTCCTACGAGCAGTACTTC. Translated: CASIGGGSYEQYF.

This clone was detected once. The V and J genes are TRBV6-6 and TRBJ2-7; D not certain. This CDR3 region has 15 residues. Germline CDR1 is MNHNY and CDR2 is SVGAGI (reference sequence). The V and J ends lost 0 bases and 2 bases respectively, with 11 bases between them. CDR3: CASSYSSRVPYEQYF. CDR3 coding DNA: TGTGCCAGCAGTTACTCGAGTAGGGTTCCCTACGAGCAGTACTTC.

The chain couples TRBV5-6 to TRBJ2-7, with 10 bases matching TRBD1. The CDR3 consists of 15 residues. CDR1 is SGHDT, CDR2 YYEEEE, per germline. The V and J ends lost 2 bases and 2 bases, in that order; junction bases with no gene match: 4. The CDR3 DNA follows: TGTGCCAGCAGCTTTGCGGGGACAGGGGCCTACGAGCAGTACTTC. Its protein product is CASSFAGTGAYEQYF.